Sequencing of this TCR beta chain was carried out in a study of shared clonotypes between healthy human individuals. Every one of the donors was a Caucasian adult that lived in Nashville, Tennessee. Assay: immunoSEQ multiplex PCR; the TCRdb copy retains only in-frame clones and omits some. The repertoire has fewer than 1.6 million clones, about 98.5% of them found once; the top ten carry 0.36%. Study-wide points: Although depth was large, rarefaction showed that sequencing of the sorted subsets was incomplete. Investigators collected only blood, and repertoires in tissues likely differ. Clonotype sharing across several donors was observed for roughly 5% of naive CD4 clonotypes.

Of note for this clone: The antigen remains undetermined. This CDR3 is also generated by other DNA sequences in the sample.

CDR1 and CDR2 (germline): SGHRS, YFSETQ. Deletions cut 2 bases from V and 3 bases from J, with 4 bases between. There are 12 residues in the CDR3. This TCR was recovered from a young man in good health. J is TRBJ2-3 and V is TRBV5-1; D unresolved. Sequencing was carried out using naive CD4+ T cells sorted from blood. The subset is: CD45RA+ positively selected. The CDR3: CASSFRTDTQYF. CDR3 sequence (DNA): TGCGCCAGCAGCTTCCGAACAGATACGCAGTATTTT.